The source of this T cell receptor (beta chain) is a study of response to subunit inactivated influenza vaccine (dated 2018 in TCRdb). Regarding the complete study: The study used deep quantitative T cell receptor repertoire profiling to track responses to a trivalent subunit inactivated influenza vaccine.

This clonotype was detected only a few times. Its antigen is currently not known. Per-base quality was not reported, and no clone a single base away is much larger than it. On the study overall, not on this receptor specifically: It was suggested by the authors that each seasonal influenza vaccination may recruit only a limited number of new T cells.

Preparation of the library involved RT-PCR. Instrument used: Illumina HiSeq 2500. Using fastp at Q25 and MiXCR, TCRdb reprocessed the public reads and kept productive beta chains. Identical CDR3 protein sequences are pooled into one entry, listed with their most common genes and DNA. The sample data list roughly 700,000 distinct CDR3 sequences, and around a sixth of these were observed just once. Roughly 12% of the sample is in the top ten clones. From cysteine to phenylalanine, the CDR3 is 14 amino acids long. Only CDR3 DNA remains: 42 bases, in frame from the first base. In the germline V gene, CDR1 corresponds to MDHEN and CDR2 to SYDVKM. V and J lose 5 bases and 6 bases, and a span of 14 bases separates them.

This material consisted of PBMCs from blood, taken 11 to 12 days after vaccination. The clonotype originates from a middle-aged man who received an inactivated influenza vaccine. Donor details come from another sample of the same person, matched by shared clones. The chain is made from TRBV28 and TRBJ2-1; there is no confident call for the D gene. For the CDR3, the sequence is CASSPRPEFNEQFF. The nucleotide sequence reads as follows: TGTGCCAGCAGTCCGAGACCCGAATTCAATGAGCAGTTCTTC.